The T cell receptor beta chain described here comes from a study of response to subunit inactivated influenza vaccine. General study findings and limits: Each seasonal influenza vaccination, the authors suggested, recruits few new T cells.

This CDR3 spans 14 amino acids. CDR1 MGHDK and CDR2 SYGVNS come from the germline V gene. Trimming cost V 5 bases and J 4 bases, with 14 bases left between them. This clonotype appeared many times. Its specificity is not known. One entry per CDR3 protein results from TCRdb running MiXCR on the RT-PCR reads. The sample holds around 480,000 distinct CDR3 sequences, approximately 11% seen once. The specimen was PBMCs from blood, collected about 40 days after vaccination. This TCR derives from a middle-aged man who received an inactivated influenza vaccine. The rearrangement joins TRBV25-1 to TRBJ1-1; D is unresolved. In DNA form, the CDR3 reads TGTGCCAGCAGTATGTACGGGGAACTCACTGAAGCTTTCTTT. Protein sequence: CASSMYGELTEAFF.